The T cell receptor beta chain under discussion was sequenced for a study of blood T cell repertoires in COVID-19. The wider study: Whether acute or convalescent, the COVID-19 samples came from the United States, Italy and Spain. T cells, B-cell-depleted T cells, or PBMCs supplied cDNA or gDNA.

Sequenced by immunoSEQ multiplex PCR; TCRdb stores in-frame clones only, minus some. The sample records roughly 300,000 clones, 80% to 90% being singletons. CDR1 is SGDLS and CDR2 is YYNGEE in the germline V gene. V dropped 0 bases and J dropped 0 bases, with 9 bases sitting between them. CDR3 length: 15 amino acids. Participants spanned ages about 18 to 90 years and resided in roughly 22 US areas. Researchers sorted participants into cohorts using their self-reported clinical history. The V call is TRBV9, the J call TRBJ1-1; no clear D gene. The TCR originated in a woman in her thirties or forties with acute COVID-19. The specimen was PBMCs or T cells enriched from blood (not recorded which). The CDR3 sequence: CASSVEEDMNTEAFF. The CDR3 DNA reads TGTGCCAGCAGCGTAGAGGAGGATATGAACACTGAAGCTTTCTTT.